The 18 T cell receptor beta chains listed next were all sequenced from one sample in a study of identical twins. TCRdb passed the 5' RACE reads through MiXCR, listing each CDR3 protein once. Of roughly 470,000 distinct CDR3 sequences in the sample, roughly an eighth are singletons; the top ten hold 0.95% to 1%. The sample also formed part of further work on yellow fever vaccine responses in identical twins.

What was sequenced was CD4+ T cells sorted from blood. The source is a woman under 30 in good health.

V gene TRBV3-1 combines with J gene TRBJ2-5, with 7 positions matching TRBD1. The CDR3 loop spans 16 amino acids. Trimming took 0 bases from V and 2 from J; bases not matched to a gene: 6. Germline CDR1 is LGHDT and CDR2 is YNNKEL (reference sequence). Here the CDR3 DNA reads TGTGCCAGCAGCCAAGAACTGACAGGGCGGCAAGAGACCCAGTACTTC. Translated, it gives CASSQELTGRQETQYF.

The table lists this clonotype with a few counts. The CDR3 nucleotides read TGTGCCAGCAGCACTAGGGCCGGGGACCAGCCCCAGCATTTT. Its translation is CASSTRAGDQPQHF. The genes are TRBV7-2 and TRBJ1-5; weak D call: TRBD1 (5 bases). V shed 5 bases and J shed 7 bases, with 15 bases lying between them. CDR1 and CDR2 (germline): SGHTA, FQGNSA. The CDR3 length is 14 residues.

The rearrangement joins TRBV15 to TRBJ2-1; 13 bases fit TRBD2. The V segment lost 8 bases and the J segment 2 bases; nucleotides outside the gene matches: 0. The germline V gene encodes CDR1 LNHNV and CDR2 YYDKDF (reference sequence). The CDR3 has 14 residues. The CDR3 region has the DNA TGTGCCACCGGGACTAGCGGGACCTACAATGAGCAGTTCTTC. Amino acids: CATGTSGTYNEQFF.

This clonotype was seen a few times. The V gene is TRBV5-1, the J gene TRBJ2-7, with a weak D call TRBD2 (5 bases). Germline CDR1 and CDR2: SGHRS and YFSETQ. The CDR3 consists of 14 residues. V lost 1 base to trimming and J lost 5 bases, with 13 bases between them. CDR3 sequence reads: CASSLSGWVDEQYF. CDR3 bases: TGCGCCAGCAGCTTGTCGGGGTGGGTTGACGAGCAGTACTTC.

The rearrangement uses TRBV28 and TRBJ2-7, with D unclear. The CDR3 loop spans 14 amino acids. Between the trimmed V and J ends, which lost 8 bases and 0 bases, there was a span of 14 bases. The germline gives CDR1 MDHEN, CDR2 SYDVKM. The CDR3 loop is CASLPGLFSYEQYF. CDR3 DNA: TGTGCCAGCCTTCCCGGCCTATTCTCCTACGAGCAGTACTTC. The full variable domain, with the rest looked up from reference TRBV28 and TRBJ2-7, is DVKVTQSSRYLVKRTGEKVFLECVQDMDHENMFWYRQDPGLGLRLIYFSYDVKMKEKGDIPEGYSVSREKKERFSLILESASTNQTSMYLCASLPGLFSYEQYFGPGTRLTVT.

The rearrangement joins TRBV7-9 to TRBJ2-7; TRBD1 matches at 9 bases. The CDR3 has 14 amino acids. Germline values: CDR1 SEHNR, CDR2 FQNEAQ (reference sequence). The V gene end was trimmed by 2 bases and the J gene end by 5 bases; junction bases not matched to a gene: 4. CDR3 coding DNA: TGTGCCAGCAGCTTACAACAGGGGGCCAACGAGCAGTACTTC. Protein: CASSLQQGANEQYF.

The rearrangement joins TRBV27 to TRBJ2-7, with D perhaps TRBD1 (6 bases). The CDR3 consists of 14 residues. V was trimmed by 5 bases and J by 6 bases, leaving 17 bases between them. Germline lookup yields CDR1 MNHEY and CDR2 SMNVEV (reference sequence). CDR3 region: CASSPGTLKGEQYF. In nucleotides, the CDR3 is TGTGCCAGCAGTCCCGGGACATTGAAGGGCGAGCAGTACTTC.

This clonotype was observed a handful of times. At one end the junction does not follow the germline gene, possibly because of a read error. The rearrangement uses TRBV20-1 and TRBJ1-1; the D gene is possibly TRBD1 (6 bases). The germline V gene encodes CDR1 DFQATT and CDR2 SNEGSKA (reference sequence). The length of the CDR3 is 17 residues. CDR3 residues: CCAREGRGGPMNTEAFF. The CDR3 DNA is TGCTGTGCTAGAGAAGGCAGGGGAGGGCCCATGAACACTGAAGCTTTCTTT.

The genes are TRBV29-1 and TRBJ2-7; D is unclear. The V end lost 5 bases, the J end lost 2 bases, and 7 bases lay between the germline ends. In germline, CDR1 is SQVTM, CDR2 ANQGSEA. The CDR3 is made up of 11 amino acids. The CDR3 protein is CSVHEAYEQYF. CDR3 coding DNA: TGCAGCGTTCACGAGGCCTACGAGCAGTACTTC.

This clonotype was seen only a few times. V usage is TRBV30 and J usage is TRBJ1-2; D remains unclear. The CDR3 is 12 residues long. The V end was cut by 0 bases, the J end by 5 bases, with 7 bases between. The germline V gene encodes CDR1 GTSNPN and CDR2 SVGIG (reference sequence). CDR3 coding DNA: TGTGCCTGGAGTGTACGAAGTTATGGCTACACCTTC. Translating it yields CAWSVRSYGYTF.

This chain links TRBV5-1 with TRBJ2-7, with 7 positions matching TRBD1. The CDR3 sequence is 15 residues long. The V gene's germline CDR1 is SGHRS and CDR2 YFSETQ. Trimming took 1 base from V and 0 from J; bases not matched to a gene: 4. The CDR3: CASSLRQGSSYEQYF. Here the CDR3 DNA reads TGCGCCAGCAGCTTGCGACAGGGAAGCTCCTACGAGCAGTACTTC.

This clonotype showed up just a few times. This chain uses TRBV6-5 with TRBJ2-3; TRBD2 might be the D (6 bases). V was shortened by 1 base and J by 2 bases, with 10 bases between the two germline ends. This CDR3 comprises 15 residues. CDR1 is MNHEY, CDR2 SVGAGI, per germline. CDR3 sequence reads: CASSYWRGVTDTQYF. CDR3 in DNA: TGTGCCAGCAGTTACTGGCGGGGCGTCACAGATACGCAGTATTTT.

This clonotype was observed many times. Here the CDR3 DNA reads TGTGCCAGCTCACCGGGACCTACGAATTCACCCCTCCACTTT. It yields the protein CASSPGPTNSPLHF. The chain couples TRBV18 to TRBJ1-6; a possible D gene is TRBD1 (5 bases). Trimming took off 3 bases at V and 7 bases at J, with 10 bases between the two ends. Germline values: CDR1 KGHSH, CDR2 LQKENI. This CDR3 is 14 amino acids long.

This clonotype was counted a few times. This chain links TRBV6-1 with TRBJ1-5, with a weak D call TRBD1 (5 bases). Germline CDR1 and CDR2: MNHNS and SASEGT. Between the trimmed V and J ends, which lost 4 bases and 4 bases, there was a span of 8 bases. CDR3 length: 13 residues. The CDR3 sequence is CASSGNRNQPQHF. The DNA for the CDR3 is TGTGCCAGCAGTGGAAACAGGAATCAGCCCCAGCATTTT.

The chain carries TRBV4-3 and TRBJ2-7; possibly TRBD1 or TRBD2 for D (5 bases each). Germline CDR1 is LGHNA and CDR2 is YSLEER. This CDR3 spans 15 amino acids. V was clipped by 1 base and J by 3 bases, with 13 bases between them. In DNA form, the CDR3 reads TGCGCCAGCAGCCAAGGGGTCGGGGCCTTCTACGAGCAGTACTTC. Translation gives CASSQGVGAFYEQYF.

This rearrangement joins TRBV3-1 to TRBJ2-7; TRBD1 aligns across 8 bases. Trimming removed 1 base from V and 3 bases from J; junction bases left unmatched: 8. The CDR3 covers 16 residues. Per the germline V gene, CDR1 is LGHDT and CDR2 is YNNKEL (reference sequence). CDR3 in DNA: TGTGCCAGCAGCCAAGTATTGAGACAGGGGTTCTACGAGCAGTACTTC. It translates to CASSQVLRQGFYEQYF.

The chain joins TRBV20-1 to TRBJ2-7, with no clear D. The germline CDR1 and CDR2 sequences are DFQATT and SNEGSKA (reference sequence). V was shortened by 1 base and J by 5 bases, with 9 bases between the two germline ends. The CDR3 runs 12 residues. The CDR3 region is CSARATRNEQYF. In nucleotides, the CDR3 is TGCAGTGCTAGAGCGACAAGGAACGAGCAGTACTTC.

This chain links TRBV7-6 with TRBJ2-1; 7 bases agree with TRBD1. The CDR3 spans 14 residues. Germline assignment: CDR1 SGHVS and CDR2 FNYEAQ. Trimming cost V 5 bases and J 7 bases; bases outside gene matches: 8. CDR3 amino acids: CASSPDRVWNEQFF. The CDR3 nucleotides read TGTGCCAGCAGCCCCGACAGGGTTTGGAATGAGCAGTTCTTC.